These 6 T cell receptor beta chains originate from one sample sequenced in a study of shared clonotypes between healthy human individuals. Generated by immunoSEQ multiplex PCR, the TCRdb table keeps only in-frame clones and is missing some. The sample gives more than 400,000 clones, 90% to 96% of which show up once; approximately 0.067% is in the top ten. The material sequenced was naive CD4+ T cells sorted from blood. Subset: CD45RA+ positively selected. The receptors come from a woman aged 25 to 45 in good health.

For this clone: At the DNA level, this CDR3 is encoded by other sequences in the same sample as well. The rearrangement joins TRBV19 to TRBJ1-5; D is perhaps TRBD1 (6 bases). V lost 0 bases to trimming and J lost 2 bases, with 8 bases between them. Germline V gene lookup returns CDR1 LNHDA and CDR2 SQIVND (reference sequence). The CDR3 is 15 residues long. CDR3 protein: CASSIDRGGNQPQHF. CDR3 coding DNA: TGTGCCAGTAGTATAGACAGGGGAGGCAATCAGCCCCAGCATTTT.

The gene calls are TRBV19 and TRBJ2-7, with TRBD1 as a possible D gene (5 bases). This CDR3 comprises 15 residues. V lost 4 bases, J lost 6 bases, and 19 bases lay in between. CDR1 is LNHDA, CDR2 SQIVND, per germline (reference sequence). The CDR3 sequence: CASSTRGFVSGEQYF. The CDR3 DNA reads TGTGCCAGTAGTACTAGGGGTTTCGTCTCTGGCGAGCAGTACTTC.

This clone occurred once. The V call is TRBV2, the J call TRBJ1-2, with TRBD1 matching over 7 bases. The trim removed 8 bases at V and 1 base at J, leaving 10 bases unmatched. This CDR3 has 15 residues. In germline, CDR1 is SNHLY, CDR2 FYNNEI. Written as DNA, the CDR3 is TGTGCCAGCCCTTACAGACAGGGCAGTAACTATGGCTACACCTTC. Amino acids: CASPYRQGSNYGYTF.

The rearrangement links TRBV5-6 to TRBJ2-7; the D call may be TRBD1 or TRBD2 (6 bases each). The germline CDR1 and CDR2 sequences are SGHDT and YYEEEE. Trimming took off 4 bases at V and 6 bases at J, with 11 bases between the two ends. The CDR3 runs 12 residues. The CDR3 sequence: CASSRGAGEQYF. CDR3 sequence (DNA): TGTGCCAGCAGCAGGGGGGCCGGCGAGCAGTACTTC.

This clone was detected once. This chain links TRBV11-2 with TRBJ2-7; no clear D gene. With 2 bases removed from V and 5 bases from J, the gap between germline ends came to 13 bases. The CDR3 is made up of 14 amino acids. The germline gives CDR1 SGHAT, CDR2 FQNNGV. DNA of the CDR3: TGTGCCAGCAGCTTATCGGACCCGCCCCACGAGCAGTACTTC. Amino acids: CASSLSDPPHEQYF.

J is TRBJ2-7 and V is TRBV28; TRBD1 aligns across 9 bases. This CDR3 comprises 15 residues. With 6 bases clipped from V and 4 bases from J, the junction kept 10 bases outside the gene matches. CDR1 is MDHEN, CDR2 SYDVKM, per germline. The CDR3 sequence: CASRTGTGSWYEQYF. CDR3 DNA sequence: TGTGCCAGCAGAACCGGGACAGGGTCGTGGTACGAGCAGTACTTC.